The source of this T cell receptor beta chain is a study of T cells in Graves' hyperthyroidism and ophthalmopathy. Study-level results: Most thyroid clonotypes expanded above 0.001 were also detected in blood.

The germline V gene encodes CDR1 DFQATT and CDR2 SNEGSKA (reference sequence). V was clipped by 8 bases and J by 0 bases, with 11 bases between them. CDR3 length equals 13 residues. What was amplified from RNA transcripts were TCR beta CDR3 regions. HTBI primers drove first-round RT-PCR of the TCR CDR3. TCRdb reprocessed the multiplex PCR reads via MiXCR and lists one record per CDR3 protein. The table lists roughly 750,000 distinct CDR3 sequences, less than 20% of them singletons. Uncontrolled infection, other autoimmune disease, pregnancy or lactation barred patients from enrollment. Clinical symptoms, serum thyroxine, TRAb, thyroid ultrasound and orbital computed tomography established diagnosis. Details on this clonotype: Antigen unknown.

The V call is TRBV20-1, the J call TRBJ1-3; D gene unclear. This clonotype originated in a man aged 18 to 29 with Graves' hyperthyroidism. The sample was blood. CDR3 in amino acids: CSSTSSSGNTIYF. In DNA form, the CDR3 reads TGCAGTTCGACAAGCTCCTCTGGAAACACCATATATTTT.